The clone carrying this T cell receptor beta chain was seen at least ten times. This sample is part of a study of T cells after yellow fever vaccination. Study summary: In the case of low-cell-number fractions, SMART-Seq v4 Ultra Low Input was used for preparation.

Trimming took 3 bases from V and 2 from J, leaving 11 bases between them. Germline values: CDR1 DFQATT, CDR2 SNEGSKA (reference sequence). This CDR3 has 14 residues. The authors made TCR cDNA by 5'RACE template switching, adding a universal primer site and UMIs. TCRdb re-analysed the 5' RACE reads in MiXCR, keeping a single row per CDR3 protein. This table has nearly 550,000 distinct CDR3 sequences, around 21% appearing once. Sample: PBMCs, taken 15 days after the yellow fever booster vaccination. The chain joins TRBV20-1 to TRBJ2-4; weak D call: TRBD1 (6 bases). The receptor was isolated from a young man who received the YFV17D yellow fever vaccine. The CDR3 DNA sequence: TGCAGTGCTAGTCGAGGGGGAACCAAAAACATTCAGTACTTC. This encodes CSASRGGTKNIQYF.